This passage covers 21 T cell receptor beta chains from one sample sequenced in a study of blood T cells in healthy people across ages. Primers used in a second PCR of roughly 6 to 11 cycles were a sample-barcoded 5' primer and a J-beta primer mix. TCRdb passed the 5' RACE reads through MiXCR, listing each CDR3 protein once. Counted here are some 890,000 distinct CDR3 sequences, almost 30% occurring once; the ten biggest clones make up about 10%. This same sample was also taken into another study, of T cells of mothers and their children.

Sequencing used blood. The receptors were gathered from a woman aged 40 to 55 in good health.

This clonotype was observed many times. The V call is TRBV6-4, the J call TRBJ2-6; D remains unclear. Germline CDR1 reads MRHNA; CDR2 reads SNTAGT. V shed 0 bases and J shed 2 bases, with 5 bases lying between them. This CDR3 spans 15 amino acids. As DNA, the CDR3 is TGTGCCAGCAGTGACTCGACAACTGGGGCCAACGTCCTGACTTTC. Protein product: CASSDSTTGANVLTF.

The chain combines TRBV12-3 or TRBV12-4 with TRBJ1-6; 7 nucleotides align to TRBD1. The V gene end was trimmed by 2 bases and the J gene end by 7 bases; junction bases not matched to a gene: 20. The length of the CDR3 is 20 residues. In nucleotides, the CDR3 is TGTGCCAGCAGTTTATATACGGGCAGGGGGTCCCTCCTTTCAAATTCACCCCTCCACTTT. Translation: CASSLYTGRGSLLSNSPLHF.

In regard to this clonotype: An end of the junction does not agree with germline; a read error may underlie this. The genes are TRBV27 and TRBJ2-7; D is possibly TRBD1 (6 bases). The CDR3 totals 14 residues. Germline V gives CDR1 MNHEY, CDR2 SMNVEV (reference sequence). In DNA form, the CDR3 reads TGTGCCGGCAGTTTATCTCCAGGGGTCTACGAGCAGTACTTC. Translated, it gives CAGSLSPGVYEQYF.

This clonotype was detected only a few times. Germline and junction disagree at one end, which may indicate a read error. J is TRBJ2-6 and V is TRBV28, with 10 nucleotides matching TRBD2. This CDR3 is 18 amino acids long. Germline values: CDR1 MDHEN, CDR2 SYDVKM. As DNA, the CDR3 is TGTGCCAGCAGTCTGATCCTCCTAGCGGGGGCAGGGGCCAACGCCCTGACTTTC. Amino acid sequence: CASSLILLAGAGANALTF.

The J gene is TRBJ1-4, the V gene TRBV7-2; no reliable D call. CDR3 length: 15 amino acids. Germline CDR1 SGHTA, CDR2 FQGNSA. With 6 bases removed from V and 2 bases from J, the gap between germline ends came to 13 bases. For the CDR3, the DNA is TGTGCCAGCAGTGAGGCCGTGGCGACTAATGAAAAACTGTTTTTT. This sequence encodes CASSEAVATNEKLFF. The full variable domain, rest sourced from reference TRBV7-2 and TRBJ1-4, is GAGVSQSPSNKVTEKGKDVELRCDPISGHTALYWYRQSLGQGLEFLIYFQGNSAPDKSGLPSDRFSAERTGGSVSTLTIQRTQQEDSAVYLCASSEAVATNEKLFFGSGTQLSVL.

Ten or more counts support this clonotype. This chain joins TRBV9 and TRBJ2-5, with D hard to call. The CDR3 runs 13 residues. Trimming left V 0 bases short and J 9 bases short, with 12 bases between. Germline V gives CDR1 SGDLS, CDR2 YYNGEE. The CDR3 loop reads CASSVELTSSQYF. For the CDR3, the DNA is TGTGCCAGCAGCGTAGAGCTGACTTCATCCCAGTACTTC.

This clonotype was recorded a few times. The chain combines TRBV7-2 with TRBJ2-3; D is possibly TRBD2 (5 bases). Per the germline V gene, CDR1 is SGHTA and CDR2 is FQGNSA. CDR3 length: 17 amino acids. Trimming took off 3 bases at V and 2 bases at J, with 18 bases between the two ends. The CDR3 here is CASSFLRAEPNTDTQYF. CDR3 bases: TGTGCCAGCAGCTTTCTGCGGGCCGAACCCAACACAGATACGCAGTATTTT.

The chain uses TRBV5-1 and TRBJ2-1; TRBD1 aligns across 7 bases. V dropped 4 bases and J dropped 2; count of bases not matched to a gene: 6. Germline V gene lookup returns CDR1 SGHRS and CDR2 YFSETQ. The CDR3 is made up of 15 amino acids. CDR3 sequence (DNA): TGCGCCAGCAGCCCCTGGGACAGCCCCTACAATGAGCAGTTCTTC. Encoded protein: CASSPWDSPYNEQFF.

To note about this clonotype: A much larger clone lies one base from this, so it may be a read error. The chain employs TRBV5-1 and TRBJ2-7; no clear D gene. The CDR3 consists of 13 residues. Trimming removed 4 bases at V and 3 bases at J, with 11 bases between. In germline, CDR1 is SGHRS, CDR2 YFSETQ. CDR3 bases: TGCGCCAGCAGCCGAACCGCGGACTACGAGCAGTACTTC. Its translation: CASSRTADYEQYF.

This clonotype was recorded at least ten times. The chain is built from TRBV5-5 and TRBJ2-7; 7 nucleotides match TRBD1. This CDR3 has 15 amino acids. Germline V CDR1 and CDR2: SGHKS, YYEKEE (reference sequence). J lost 5 bases, V lost 0 bases, and 8 bases had no gene match. The CDR3 DNA reads TGTGCCAGCAGCTTGGCCGGCGACAGGGTCAACGAGCAGTACTTC. Translating it yields CASSLAGDRVNEQYF.

The chain couples TRBV29-1 to TRBJ2-7; 9 bases agree with TRBD1. CDR1 is SQVTM, CDR2 ANQGSEA, per germline. The V segment lost 4 bases and the J segment 6 bases; nucleotides outside the gene matches: 10. The length of the CDR3 is 14 residues. The CDR3: CSVVGQGKNCEQYF. The CDR3 region has the DNA TGCAGCGTTGTAGGACAGGGGAAGAACTGCGAGCAGTACTTC.

The rearrangement links TRBV11-2 to TRBJ2-5, with TRBD1 matching over 9 bases. V was pared by 1 base and J by 11 bases, with 14 bases of the junction left unmatched. Germline V gene lookup returns CDR1 SGHAT and CDR2 FQNNGV. This CDR3 region has 16 residues. The CDR3 is CASSLGGGQGRNEQYF. Written as DNA, the CDR3 is TGTGCCAGCAGCTTAGGAGGTGGACAGGGGAGGAATGAGCAGTACTTC.

The table lists this clonotype with a few counts. This chain links TRBV12-3 or TRBV12-4 with TRBJ1-1; possible D gene TRBD1, 6 bases. The CDR3 spans 14 residues. The V end lost 6 bases, the J end lost 1 base, and 12 bases lay between the germline ends. For the CDR3, the DNA is TGTGCCAGCAGCGTCGACAGGACGAACACTGAAGCTTTCTTT. This codes for CASSVDRTNTEAFF.

This clonotype showed up many times. V usage is TRBV7-8 and J usage is TRBJ2-1; TRBD2 might be the D (5 bases). The CDR3 spans 12 residues. CDR1 is SGHVS and CDR2 is FQNEAQ in the germline V gene. Deletions cut 6 bases from V and 5 bases from J, with 8 bases between. As DNA, the CDR3 is TGTGCCAGCAGTCTCGGGGACAATGAGCAGTTCTTC. Amino acids: CASSLGDNEQFF. Complete variable domain (other parts from reference TRBV7-8 and TRBJ2-1): GAGVSQSPRYKVAKRGQDVALRCDPISGHVSLFWYQQALGQGPEFLTYFQNEAQLDKSGLPSDRFFAERPEGSVSTLKIQRTQQEDSAVYLCASSLGDNEQFFGPGTRLTVL.

V is TRBV10-3 and J is TRBJ1-5; 9 bases match TRBD1. This CDR3 region has 14 residues. V lost 6 bases to trimming and J lost 5 bases; unmatched junction nucleotides: 5. Looked up from germline, CDR1 is ENHRY and CDR2 is SYGVKD. CDR3 bases: TGTGCCATCAGGGGACAGGGAGAGCATCAGCCCCAGCATTTT. Translation: CAIRGQGEHQPQHF.

The genes are TRBV7-9 and TRBJ1-2, with 9 bases fitting TRBD1. The V gene end was trimmed by 5 bases and the J gene end by 8 bases; junction bases not matched to a gene: 12. Germline V gene data show CDR1 as SEHNR and CDR2 as FQNEAQ (reference sequence). The CDR3 loop spans 15 amino acids. The CDR3 spells CASSPAGTGRGGYTF. Here the CDR3 DNA reads TGTGCCAGCAGCCCCGCCGGGACAGGGCGAGGGGGCTACACCTTC.

This clonotype showed up many times. The chain links TRBV7-9 to TRBJ1-2, with D possibly TRBD1 on 6 matching bases. Looked up from germline, CDR1 is SEHNR and CDR2 is FQNEAQ (reference sequence). The CDR3 is made up of 15 amino acids. Trimming took 3 bases from V and 7 from J, leaving 18 bases between them. The CDR3 DNA reads TGTGCCAGCAGCTTGGGGGCACCTACTAGTGGTGGCTACACCTTC. Protein: CASSLGAPTSGGYTF.

The genes are TRBV14 and TRBJ2-2; D unclear. Trimming took 6 bases from V and 1 from J, leaving 3 bases between them. CDR3 length equals 12 residues. Germline CDR1 and CDR2: SGHDN and FVKESK. The CDR3 DNA follows: TGTGCCAGCAGACAGAACACCGGGGAGCTGTTTTTT. This gives the protein CASRQNTGELFF.

V usage is TRBV27 and J usage is TRBJ1-2; perhaps TRBD1 as D (6 bases). The length of the CDR3 is 15 residues. Germline V gene sequence: CDR1 MNHEY, CDR2 SMNVEV (reference sequence). The V end was cut by 6 bases, the J end by 4 bases, with 18 bases between. For the CDR3, the DNA is TGTGCCAGCAGGATGCTGGGGGGGCAAGGCTATGGCTACACCTTC. Its protein is CASRMLGGQGYGYTF.

The V gene is TRBV6-2 or TRBV6-3, the J gene TRBJ2-5; D is perhaps TRBD1 or TRBD2 (5 bases each). CDR3 size: 17 residues. The V end was cut by 4 bases, the J end by 2 bases, with 20 bases between. Looked up from germline, CDR1 is MNHEY and CDR2 is SVGEGT. CDR3 bases: TGTGCCAGCAGTTCCGGTCTCGGGGCGCTTGGGCAAGAGACCCAGTACTTC. It is translated as CASSSGLGALGQETQYF.

The CDR3 protein is CASSYSNSVEYQETQYF. The CDR3, as DNA: TGTGCCAGCAGTTACTCGAATAGCGTAGAGTACCAAGAGACCCAGTACTTC. The genes are TRBV6-6 and TRBJ2-5; tentatively, D is TRBD2 (5 bases). The CDR3 is 17 amino acids. CDR1 is MNHNY and CDR2 is SVGAGI in the germline V gene (reference sequence). V was clipped by 0 bases and J by 0 bases, with 14 bases between them.